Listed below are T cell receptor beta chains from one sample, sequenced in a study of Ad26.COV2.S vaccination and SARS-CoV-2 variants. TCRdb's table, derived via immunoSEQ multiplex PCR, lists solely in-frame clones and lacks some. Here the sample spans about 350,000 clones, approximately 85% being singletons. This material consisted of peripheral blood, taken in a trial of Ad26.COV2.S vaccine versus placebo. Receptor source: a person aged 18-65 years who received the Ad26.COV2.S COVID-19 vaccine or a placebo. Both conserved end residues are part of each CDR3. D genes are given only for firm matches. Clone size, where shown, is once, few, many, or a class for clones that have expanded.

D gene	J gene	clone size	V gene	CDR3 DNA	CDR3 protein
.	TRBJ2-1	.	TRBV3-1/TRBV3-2	TGTGCCAGCAGCCAAGATGAGGGTTGGAATGAGCAGTTCTTC	CASSQDEGWNEQFF
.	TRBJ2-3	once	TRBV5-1	TGCGCCAGCAGCCCTGAGGTTGGGCACCGCACAGATACGCAGTATTTT	CASSPEVGHRTDTQYF
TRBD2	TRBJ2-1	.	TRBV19	TGTGCCAGTAGTTCCGGGACTAGCGGGAGCGATGAGCAGTTCTTC	CASSSGTSGSDEQFF
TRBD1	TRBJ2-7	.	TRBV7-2	TGTGCCAGCTCCTTTGCCGGGACAGGGTACCACGAGCAGTACTTC	CASSFAGTGYHEQYF
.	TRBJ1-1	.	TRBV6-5	TGTGCCAGCAGTAGAACAGTGAACACTGAAGCTTTCTTT	CASSRTVNTEAFF
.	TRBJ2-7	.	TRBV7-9	TGTGCCAGCAGCGGGGGCCTTTTAGCTTACGAGCAGTACTTC	CASSGGLLAYEQYF
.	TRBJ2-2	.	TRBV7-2	TGTGCCAGCAGCTTTAATCCCGGGGAGCTGTTTTTT	CASSFNPGELFF
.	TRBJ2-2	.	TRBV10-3	TGTGCCATCAGTGAGACAGACACCGGGGAGCTGTTTTTT	CAISETDTGELFF
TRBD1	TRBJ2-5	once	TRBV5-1	TGCGCCAGCAGCCTAGGAACAGGGGGCCAAGAGACCCAGTACTTC	CASSLGTGGQETQYF
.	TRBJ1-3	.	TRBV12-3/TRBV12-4	TGTGCCAGCAGTTTGGGCTCTGGAAACACCATATATTTT	CASSLGSGNTIYF
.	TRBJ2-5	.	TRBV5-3	TGTGCCCGGCGGACAGCCCAAGAGACCCAGTACTTC	CARRTAQETQYF
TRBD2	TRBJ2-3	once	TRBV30	TGTGCCTGGAGTGACGGACTAGCGGGGGGCCCCACAGATACGCAGTATTTT	CAWSDGLAGGPTDTQYF
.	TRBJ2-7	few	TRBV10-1	TGCGCCAGCAGTGTAAGGGTAAAGGGACCGGGCTACGAGCAGTACTTC	CASSVRVKGPGYEQYF
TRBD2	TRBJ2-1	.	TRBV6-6	TGTGCCAGCAGTTATGTAGCGGGGGGGCTGTACAATGAGCAGTTCTTC	CASSYVAGGLYNEQFF
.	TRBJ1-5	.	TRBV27	TGTGCCAGCAGTTTAGGGTACTTTGCTCATAATCAGCCCCAGCATTTT	CASSLGYFAHNQPQHF
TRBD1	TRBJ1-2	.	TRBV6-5	TGTGCCAGCAGAGCCGGGACAGGGGCGGTTGGCTACACCTTC	CASRAGTGAVGYTF
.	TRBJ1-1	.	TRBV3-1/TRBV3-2	TGTGCCAGCAGCCGTAGGGGGGAGGGCGCTGAAGCTTTCTTT	CASSRRGEGAEAFF
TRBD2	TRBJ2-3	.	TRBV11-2	TGTGCCAGCAGCATACACCCGGGGCGGGAGGGCCTAAATACGCAGTATTTT	CASSIHPGREGLNTQYF
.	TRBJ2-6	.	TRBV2	TGTGCCAGCAGGGATTCGACAGGTTCGGGCGCTGGGGCCAACGTCCTGACTTTC	CASRDSTGSGAGANVLTF
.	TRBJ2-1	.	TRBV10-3	TGTGCCTCCTGGGGGAGCGAAGATGAGCAGTTCTTC	CASWGSEDEQFF
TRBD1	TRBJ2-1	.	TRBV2	TGTGCCAGCAGGACAGGGATGAATGAGCAGTTCTTC	CASRTGMNEQFF
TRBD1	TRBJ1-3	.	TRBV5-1	TGCGCCAGCAGCTTTACAGGGGGCGCCGGAAACACCATATATTTT	CASSFTGGAGNTIYF
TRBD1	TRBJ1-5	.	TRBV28	TGTGCCAGCAATCGACGGATGACAGGGGCTAGCAATCAGCCCCAGCATTTT	CASNRRMTGASNQPQHF
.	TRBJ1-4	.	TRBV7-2	TGTGCCAGCAGCTTAGAGAGGGGGGAAAAACTGTTTTTT	CASSLERGEKLFF
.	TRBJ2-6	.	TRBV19	TGTGCCAGTAGTAAGGACAGCGGTAAGACCTTCTCTGGGGCCAACGTCCTGACTTTC	CASSKDSGKTFSGANVLTF
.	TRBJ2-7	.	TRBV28	TGTGCCAGCAGTGCACGGGCGGTAACCTACGAGCAGTACTTC	CASSARAVTYEQYF
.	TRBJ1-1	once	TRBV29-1	TGCAGCGTTGAAGTGGCCGGGACACTGGGCACTGAAGCTTTCTTT	CSVEVAGTLGTEAFF
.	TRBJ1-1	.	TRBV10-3	TGTGCCATCAGTGAGTCAACCAGGGAAGGGACTTTCTTT	CAISESTREGTFF
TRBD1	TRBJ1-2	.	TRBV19	TGTGCCAGTATCCCGCAGGGGGCCCGCTCCAATGGCTACACCTTC	CASIPQGARSNGYTF
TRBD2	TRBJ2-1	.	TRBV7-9	TGTGCCAGCAGCGAGGGACTAGCGGGACCCCCAGTAGGTGAGCAGTTCTTC	CASSEGLAGPPVGEQFF
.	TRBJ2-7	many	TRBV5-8	TGTGCCAGCAGCACCGGAGCGGCCTCCTATCTCGACGAGCAGTACTTC	CASSTGAASYLDEQYF
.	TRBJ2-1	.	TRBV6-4	TGTGCCAGCAGTGACTCTCCGGGGGCCTCCTACAATGAGCAGTTCTTC	CASSDSPGASYNEQFF
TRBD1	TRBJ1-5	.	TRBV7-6	TGTGCCAGCAGCAACAGGGGGGATCAGCCCCAGCATTTT	CASSNRGDQPQHF
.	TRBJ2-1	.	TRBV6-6	TGTGCCAGCAGTTCTGCGGGGGCAGGCAATGAGCAGTTCTTC	CASSSAGAGNEQFF
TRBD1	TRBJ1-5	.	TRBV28	TGTGCCAGCAGTTTGGTCACAGGGGGCTATCAGCCCCAGCATTTT	CASSLVTGGYQPQHF
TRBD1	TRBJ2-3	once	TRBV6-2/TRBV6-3	TGTGCCAGCAGCCATATGGGACAGCCTAGCACAGATACGCAGTATTTT	CASSHMGQPSTDTQYF
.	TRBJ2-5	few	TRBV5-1	TGCGCCAGCAGCATCCAAGAGACCCAGTACTTC	CASSIQETQYF
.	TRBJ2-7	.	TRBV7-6	TGTGCCAGCAGCTTAGCGAGGGGCGTGCGTTCGGGCGAGCAGTACTTC	CASSLARGVRSGEQYF
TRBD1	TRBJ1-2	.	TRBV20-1	TGCAGTGCTAGTCCGGGGACAGGGGACTATGGCTACACCTTC	CSASPGTGDYGYTF
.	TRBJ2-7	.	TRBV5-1	TGCGCCAGCAGCTTAGACTACGAGCAGTACTTC	CASSLDYEQYF
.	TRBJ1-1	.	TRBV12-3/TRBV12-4	TGTGCCAGCAGTTTAGAGGTGGACACTGAAGCTTTCTTT	CASSLEVDTEAFF
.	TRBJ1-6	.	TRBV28	TGTGCCAGCAGAGACCGCATACGAATGGACTATAATTCACCCCTCCACTTT	CASRDRIRMDYNSPLHF
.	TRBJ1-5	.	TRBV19	TGTGCCAGTAGTATAAGTGCAGGAGGCAATCAGCCCCAGCATTTT	CASSISAGGNQPQHF
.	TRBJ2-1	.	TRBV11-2	TGTGCCAGCAGCTCGAACCCCTATGAGCAGTTCTTC	CASSSNPYEQFF
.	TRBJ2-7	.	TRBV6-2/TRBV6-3	TGTGCCAGCAGTTTACCGGGGGCAGACGAGCAGTACTTC	CASSLPGADEQYF
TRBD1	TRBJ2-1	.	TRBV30	TGTGCCTGGAGGGTCCGGGACAGGGGAGGGAATGAGCAGTTCTTC	CAWRVRDRGGNEQFF
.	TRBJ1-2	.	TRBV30	TGTGCCTGGAGTGTAAGGACGGGATGGCATGGCTACACCTTC	CAWSVRTGWHGYTF
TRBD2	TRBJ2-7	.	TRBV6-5	TGTGCCAGCAGCCCGTCTTTAGCGGGAGGGCGGAAGCAGTACTTC	CASSPSLAGGRKQYF
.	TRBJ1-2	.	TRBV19	TGTGCCAGTAGTATAGATGCCACCTGGGACAAGGGCGGCTATGGCTACACCTTC	CASSIDATWDKGGYGYTF
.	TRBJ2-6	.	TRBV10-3	TGTGCCATCAGTGAGGGCAGCTACAGCTCTGGGGCCAACGTCCTGACTTTC	CAISEGSYSSGANVLTF
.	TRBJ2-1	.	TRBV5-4	TGTGCCAGCAGCCTGGGACTTCCCTACAATGAGCAGTTCTTC	CASSLGLPYNEQFF
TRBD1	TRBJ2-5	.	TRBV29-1	TGCAGCGCATCCGGGACAGACGAGACCCAGTACTTC	CSASGTDETQYF
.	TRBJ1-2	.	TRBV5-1	TGCGCCAGCAGCTTGGAAGGACAGTACTATGGCTACACCTTC	CASSLEGQYYGYTF
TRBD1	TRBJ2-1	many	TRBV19	TGTGCCAGTACCCAGACAGGGGAAAACAATGAGCAGTTCTTC	CASTQTGENNEQFF
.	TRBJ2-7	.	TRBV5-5	TGTGCCAGCAGCTTGGGTAGGACAGCGCCGGGTGAGCAGTACTTC	CASSLGRTAPGEQYF